This is a list of T cell receptor beta chains from one sample in a study of control samples from healthy donors and cancer patients. The data were produced by immunoSEQ multiplex PCR, yet TCRdb's version contains in-frame clones alone and is incomplete. The data hold about 120,000 clones, with around 88% observed a single time. The material sequenced was blood. These receptors all stem from a middle-aged man in good health. Both conserved end residues are trimmed from each CDR3. A D gene is named only where the DNA matches it firmly. Some rows mark clone size as missing; the rest say once, few, many or name a class of expanded clone.

>TRBV30|NA|TRBD1|TRBJ1-2
AWSLAGTGYGYT
>TRBV24-1|NA|TRBD2|TRBJ2-1
ATSERTSGPYNEQF
>TRBV14|once|NA|TRBJ1-1
ASSQEIGWNTEAF
>TRBV5-1|NA|NA|TRBJ1-5
ASSFGGDNQPQH
>TRBV9|NA|TRBD2|TRBJ2-2
ASSVERTSGTGELF
>TRBV7-3|NA|NA|TRBJ2-1
ASSLGGTAYNEQF
>TRBV6-6|few|TRBD1|TRBJ1-5
ASIGSGTGGNQPQH
>TRBV7-3|NA|NA|TRBJ2-1
ASSSIADEQF
>TRBV18|NA|NA|TRBJ1-5
ASSPTGGRNQH
>TRBV4-2|NA|TRBD1|TRBJ1-1
ASSQSGTGDTEAF
>TRBV3-1/TRBV3-2|once|TRBD2|TRBJ2-1
ASRNSGVGYNEQF
>TRBV6-2/TRBV6-3|NA|NA|TRBJ2-1
ASSQFNEQF
>TRBV5-6|NA|NA|TRBJ1-5
ASSSTTRYSNQPQH
>TRBV7-7|large|TRBD1|TRBJ2-1
ASSLNRGHEQF
>TRBV20-1|NA|NA|TRBJ1-3
SAIEGGGNTIY
>TRBV28|NA|NA|TRBJ1-5
ASSRIVGPWPQH
>TRBV7-2|few|NA|TRBJ1-4
ASSLILGEKLF
>TRBV5-1|NA|TRBD1|TRBJ1-1
ASSTGTGPLVTEAF
>TRBV9|NA|NA|TRBJ1-2
ASSPQWGGIYGYT
>TRBV4-2|NA|NA|TRBJ2-6
ASSQDGGNYFSGANVLT
>TRBV6-1|NA|NA|TRBJ1-5
ASTHGQVGQPQH
>TRBV19|NA|TRBD1|TRBJ2-1
ASRKTGGNEQF
>TRBV6-2/TRBV6-3|once|TRBD2|TRBJ2-1
ASSYRTSGGLYNEQF
>TRBV27|NA|TRBD1|TRBJ2-3
ASRRDRVAWNTQY
>TRBV9|NA|TRBD1|TRBJ2-1
ASSHKTGTGTEQF
>TRBV18|NA|TRBD1|TRBJ2-7
ASSPGRTGANYEQY
>TRBV6-5|NA|NA|TRBJ1-1
ASSLTRTEAF
>TRBV3-1/TRBV3-2|NA|TRBD1|TRBJ2-7
ASSRVGTVSSYEQY
>TRBV10-3|NA|NA|TRBJ1-5
AISREISNQPQH
>TRBV7-9|NA|NA|TRBJ1-1
ASSSRGSNTEAF
>TRBV14|NA|TRBD1|TRBJ1-2
ASSQPGQGIYGYT
>TRBV18|once|NA|TRBJ2-1
ASSLLSERSREQF
>TRBV28|NA|NA|TRBJ1-2
ASSPMEFYGYT
>TRBV7-9|NA|NA|TRBJ2-3
ASSSGTTSTDTQY
>TRBV6-6|NA|NA|TRBJ2-5
ASSRLGIGGQETQY
>TRBV4-2|medium-sized|TRBD1|TRBJ1-2
ASSQDTGANYGYT
>TRBV28|NA|TRBD2|TRBJ2-1
ASSRTSHEQF
>TRBV3-1/TRBV3-2|NA|TRBD2|TRBJ2-2
ASSQEGAGDTGELF
>TRBV23-1|NA|NA|TRBJ2-3
ASSQSASTDTQY
>TRBV5-1|NA|NA|TRBJ1-6
ASSLDTVNSPLH
>TRBV19|NA|NA|TRBJ1-1
ASNGQLNTEAF
>TRBV10-1|NA|TRBD1|TRBJ2-3
ASRDREADTQY
>TRBV9|NA|NA|TRBJ2-7
ASSVSSGGPLGEQY
>TRBV6-1|NA|TRBD2|TRBJ2-1
ASSEADGSGGTEF
>TRBV12-3/TRBV12-4|NA|TRBD1|TRBJ1-2
ASSLTGNGYT
>TRBV15|NA|TRBD1|TRBJ1-1
ATSKESGTGGTAF
>TRBV5-1|NA|NA|TRBJ2-7
ASSLESLTASYEQY
>TRBV7-3|NA|NA|TRBJ1-2
ASSLTPGISSGYT
>TRBV27|NA|NA|TRBJ2-2
ASSPRENTGELF
>TRBV15|few|TRBD1|TRBJ1-6
ATSRDTGDSPLH
>TRBV18|NA|NA|TRBJ2-3
ASSPSIITQY
>TRBV5-1|NA|TRBD1|TRBJ1-5
ASSSTGMSNQPQH
>TRBV29-1|once|NA|TRBJ2-5
SVGGGETQY
>TRBV6-5|NA|NA|TRBJ2-7
ASSYSGGATYEQY
>TRBV12-3/TRBV12-4|NA|NA|TRBJ1-2
ASSFTTRDGYT
>TRBV18|NA|TRBD1|TRBJ1-2
ASSSTGTGNYGYT
>TRBV5-1|once|TRBD2|TRBJ2-1
ASSTELAGKYNEQF
>TRBV19|NA|NA|TRBJ1-5
ASSSGRQLHQPQH
>TRBV19|NA|NA|TRBJ1-6
ASSLQGSNSPLH
>TRBV2|NA|NA|TRBJ2-7
ASSAWGTVSSYEQY